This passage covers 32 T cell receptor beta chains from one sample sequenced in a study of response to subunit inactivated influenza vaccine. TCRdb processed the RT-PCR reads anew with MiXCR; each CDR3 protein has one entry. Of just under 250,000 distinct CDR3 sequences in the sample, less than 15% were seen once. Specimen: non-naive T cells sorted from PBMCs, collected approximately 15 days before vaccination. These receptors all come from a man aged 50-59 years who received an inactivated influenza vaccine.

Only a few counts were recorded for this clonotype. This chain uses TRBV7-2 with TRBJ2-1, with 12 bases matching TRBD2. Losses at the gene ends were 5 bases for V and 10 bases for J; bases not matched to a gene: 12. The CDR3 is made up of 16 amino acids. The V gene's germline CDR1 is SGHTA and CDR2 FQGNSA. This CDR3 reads CASSPLLAGGLGEQFF. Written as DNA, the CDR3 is TGTGCCAGCAGCCCACTACTAGCGGGGGGTTTGGGGGAGCAGTTCTTC. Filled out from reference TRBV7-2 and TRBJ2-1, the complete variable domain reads GAGVSQSPSNKVTEKGKDVELRCDPISGHTALYWYRQSLGQGLEFLIYFQGNSAPDKSGLPSDRFSAERTGGSVSTLTIQRTQQEDSAVYLCASSPLLAGGLGEQFFGPGTRLTVL.

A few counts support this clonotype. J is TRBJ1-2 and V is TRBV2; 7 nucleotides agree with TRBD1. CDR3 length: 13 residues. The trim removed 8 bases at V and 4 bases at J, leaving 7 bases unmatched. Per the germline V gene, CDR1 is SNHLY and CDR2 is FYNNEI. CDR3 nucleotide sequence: TGTGCCAGCGGGCTAGGGGGCGGCTATGGCTACACCTTC. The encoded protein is CASGLGGGYGYTF.

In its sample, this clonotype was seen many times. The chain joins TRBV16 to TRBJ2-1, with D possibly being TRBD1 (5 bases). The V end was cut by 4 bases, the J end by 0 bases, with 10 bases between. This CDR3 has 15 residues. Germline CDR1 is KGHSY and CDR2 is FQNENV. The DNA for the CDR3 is TGTGCCAGCAGCCTACGACAGAGCTCCTACAATGAGCAGTTCTTC. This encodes CASSLRQSSYNEQFF.

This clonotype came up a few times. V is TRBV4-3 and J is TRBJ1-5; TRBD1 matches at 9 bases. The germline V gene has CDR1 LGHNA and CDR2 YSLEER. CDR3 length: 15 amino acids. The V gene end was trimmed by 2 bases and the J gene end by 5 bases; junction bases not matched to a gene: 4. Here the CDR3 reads CASSQHRGRDQPQHF. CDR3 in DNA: TGCGCCAGCAGCCAACACAGGGGGCGGGATCAGCCCCAGCATTTT.

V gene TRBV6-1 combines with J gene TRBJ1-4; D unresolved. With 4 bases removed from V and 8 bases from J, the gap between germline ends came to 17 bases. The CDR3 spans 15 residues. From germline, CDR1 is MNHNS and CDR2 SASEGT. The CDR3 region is CASSGDGVSFEKLFF. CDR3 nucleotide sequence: TGTGCCAGCAGTGGCGACGGGGTGAGCTTCGAAAAACTGTTTTTT.

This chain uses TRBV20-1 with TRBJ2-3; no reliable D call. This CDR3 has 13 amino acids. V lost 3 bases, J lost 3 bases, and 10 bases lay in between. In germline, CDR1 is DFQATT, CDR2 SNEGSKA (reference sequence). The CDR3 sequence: CSASRGDTDTQYF. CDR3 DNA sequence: TGCAGTGCTAGTCGAGGAGATACAGATACGCAGTATTTT.

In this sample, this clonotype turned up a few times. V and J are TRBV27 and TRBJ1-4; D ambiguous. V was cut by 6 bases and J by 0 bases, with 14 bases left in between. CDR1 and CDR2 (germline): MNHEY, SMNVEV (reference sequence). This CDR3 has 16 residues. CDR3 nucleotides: TGTGCCAGCAGCCTTACAAGGATCGCAACTAATGAAAAACTGTTTTTT. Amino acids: CASSLTRIATNEKLFF.

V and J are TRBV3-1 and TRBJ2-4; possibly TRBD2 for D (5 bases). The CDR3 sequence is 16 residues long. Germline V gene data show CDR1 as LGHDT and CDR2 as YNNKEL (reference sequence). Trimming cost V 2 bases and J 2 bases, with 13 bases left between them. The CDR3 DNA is TGTGCCAGCAGCCAAAGACTAAGGTTGTCCAAAAACATTCAGTACTTC. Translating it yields CASSQRLRLSKNIQYF.

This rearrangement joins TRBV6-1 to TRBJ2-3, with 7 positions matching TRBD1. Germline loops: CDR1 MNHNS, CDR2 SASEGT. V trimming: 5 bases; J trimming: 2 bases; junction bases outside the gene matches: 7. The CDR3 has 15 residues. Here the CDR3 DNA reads TGTGCCAGCAGTACCGGGACAGCCTACACAGATACGCAGTATTTT. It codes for CASSTGTAYTDTQYF.

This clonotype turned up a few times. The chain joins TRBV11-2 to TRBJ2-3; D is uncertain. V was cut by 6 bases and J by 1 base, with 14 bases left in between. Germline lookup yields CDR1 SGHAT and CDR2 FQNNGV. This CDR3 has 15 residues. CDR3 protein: CASRPGIYGTDTQYF. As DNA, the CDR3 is TGTGCCAGCAGGCCCGGTATTTATGGCACAGATACGCAGTATTTT.

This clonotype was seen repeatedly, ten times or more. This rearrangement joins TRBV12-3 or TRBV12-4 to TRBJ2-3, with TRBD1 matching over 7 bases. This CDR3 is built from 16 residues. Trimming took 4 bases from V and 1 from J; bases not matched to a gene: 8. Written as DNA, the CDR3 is TGTGCCAGCAGTTATTCGACAGGGTGGGGCACAGATACGCAGTATTTT. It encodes CASSYSTGWGTDTQYF.

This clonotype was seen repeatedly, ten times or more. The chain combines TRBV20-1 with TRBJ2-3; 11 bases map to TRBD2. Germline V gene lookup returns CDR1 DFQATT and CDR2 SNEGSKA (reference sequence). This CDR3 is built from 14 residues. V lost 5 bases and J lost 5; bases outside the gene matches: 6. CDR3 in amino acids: CSAVLAGVRDTQYF. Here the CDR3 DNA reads TGCAGTGCTGTACTAGCGGGAGTCAGAGATACGCAGTATTTT.

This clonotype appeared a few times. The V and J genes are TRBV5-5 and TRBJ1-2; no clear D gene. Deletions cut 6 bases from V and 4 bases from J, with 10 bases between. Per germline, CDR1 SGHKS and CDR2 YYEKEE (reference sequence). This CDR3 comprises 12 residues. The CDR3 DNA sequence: TGTGCCAGCACCCAACGGGGCTATGGCTACACCTTC. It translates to CASTQRGYGYTF.

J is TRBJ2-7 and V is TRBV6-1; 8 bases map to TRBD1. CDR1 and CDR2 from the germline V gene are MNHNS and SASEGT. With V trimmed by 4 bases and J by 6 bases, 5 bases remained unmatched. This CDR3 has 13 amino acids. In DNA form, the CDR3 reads TGTGCCAGCAGTGTCGGGACAGGCAGCGAGCAGTACTTC. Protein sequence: CASSVGTGSEQYF.

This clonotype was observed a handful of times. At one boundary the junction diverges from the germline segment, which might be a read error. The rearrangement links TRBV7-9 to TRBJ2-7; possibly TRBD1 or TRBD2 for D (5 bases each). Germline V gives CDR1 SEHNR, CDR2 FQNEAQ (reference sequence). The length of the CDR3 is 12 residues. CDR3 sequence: CASSLGAGTVDF. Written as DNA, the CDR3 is TGTGCCAGCAGCTTAGGTGCAGGGACGGTTGACTTC.

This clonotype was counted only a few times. The CDR3 DNA reads TGTGCCAGCAGTTTAAGACAGTTCGGGCCCCAGCATTTT. Its translation: CASSLRQFGPQHF. The chain joins TRBV28 to TRBJ1-5; maybe TRBD1 (5 bases). Trimming took off 2 bases at V and 9 bases at J, with 11 bases between the two ends. Germline CDR1 and CDR2: MDHEN and SYDVKM. The CDR3 runs 13 residues.

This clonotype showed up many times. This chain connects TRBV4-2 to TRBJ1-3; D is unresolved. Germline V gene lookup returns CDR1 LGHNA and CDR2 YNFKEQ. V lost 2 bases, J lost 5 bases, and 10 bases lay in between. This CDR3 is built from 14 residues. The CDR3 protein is CASSQSEARNTIYF. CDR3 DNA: TGTGCCAGCAGCCAATCCGAGGCCCGAAACACCATATATTTT.

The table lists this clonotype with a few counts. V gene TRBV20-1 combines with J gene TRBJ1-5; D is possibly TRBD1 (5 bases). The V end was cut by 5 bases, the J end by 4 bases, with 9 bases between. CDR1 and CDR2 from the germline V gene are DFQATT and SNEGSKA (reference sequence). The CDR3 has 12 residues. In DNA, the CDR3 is TGCAGTGCTTTGGGGACGAATCAGCCCCAGCATTTT. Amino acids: CSALGTNQPQHF.

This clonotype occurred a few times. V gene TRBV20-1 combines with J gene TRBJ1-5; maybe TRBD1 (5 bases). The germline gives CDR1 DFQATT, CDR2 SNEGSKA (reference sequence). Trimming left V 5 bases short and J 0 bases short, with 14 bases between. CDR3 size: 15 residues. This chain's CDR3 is CSAPRQTNSNQPQHF. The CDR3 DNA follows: TGCAGTGCTCCCCGACAGACTAATAGCAATCAGCCCCAGCATTTT.

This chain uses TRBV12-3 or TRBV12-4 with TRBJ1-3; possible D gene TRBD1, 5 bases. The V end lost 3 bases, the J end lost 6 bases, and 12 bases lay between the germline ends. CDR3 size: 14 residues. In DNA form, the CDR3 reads TGTGCCAGCAGTTTTTCAGGGCCCTCAAACACCATATATTTT. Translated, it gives CASSFSGPSNTIYF.

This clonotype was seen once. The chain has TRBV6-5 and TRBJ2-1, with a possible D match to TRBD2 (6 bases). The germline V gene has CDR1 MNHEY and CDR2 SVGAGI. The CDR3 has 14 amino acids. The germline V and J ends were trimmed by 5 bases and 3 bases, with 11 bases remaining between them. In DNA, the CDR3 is TGTGCCAGCAGTAACGGACTAATCTACAATGAGCAGTTCTTC. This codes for CASSNGLIYNEQFF.

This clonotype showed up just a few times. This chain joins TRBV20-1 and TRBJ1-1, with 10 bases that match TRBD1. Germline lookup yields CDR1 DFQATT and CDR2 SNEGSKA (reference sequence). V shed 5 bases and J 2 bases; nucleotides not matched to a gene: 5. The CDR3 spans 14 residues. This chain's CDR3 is CSAAWTGGNTEAFF. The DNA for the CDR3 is TGCAGTGCTGCTTGGACAGGGGGTAACACTGAAGCTTTCTTT.

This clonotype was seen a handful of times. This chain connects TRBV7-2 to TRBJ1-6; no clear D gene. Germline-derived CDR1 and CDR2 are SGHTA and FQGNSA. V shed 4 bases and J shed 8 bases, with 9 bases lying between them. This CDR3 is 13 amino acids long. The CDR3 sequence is CASSSLTDSPLHF. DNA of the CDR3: TGTGCCAGCAGCTCCCTGACCGATTCACCCCTCCACTTT.

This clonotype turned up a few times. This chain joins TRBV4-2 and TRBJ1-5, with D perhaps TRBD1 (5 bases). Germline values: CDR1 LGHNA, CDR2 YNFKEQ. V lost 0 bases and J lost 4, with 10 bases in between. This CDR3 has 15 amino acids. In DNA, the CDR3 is TGTGCCAGCAGCCAAGAAGGCAGGGTGAATCAGCCCCAGCATTTT. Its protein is CASSQEGRVNQPQHF.

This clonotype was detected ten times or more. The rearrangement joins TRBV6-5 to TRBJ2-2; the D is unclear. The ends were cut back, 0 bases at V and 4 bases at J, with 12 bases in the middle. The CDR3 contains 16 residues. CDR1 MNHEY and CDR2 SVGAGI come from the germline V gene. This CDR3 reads CASSYSGWASTGELFF. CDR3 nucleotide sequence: TGTGCCAGCAGTTACTCTGGTTGGGCATCCACCGGGGAGCTGTTTTTT.

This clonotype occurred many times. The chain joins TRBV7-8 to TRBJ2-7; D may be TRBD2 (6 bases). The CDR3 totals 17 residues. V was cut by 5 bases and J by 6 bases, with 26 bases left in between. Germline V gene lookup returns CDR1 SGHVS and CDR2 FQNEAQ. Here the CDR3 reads CASSGVRGGTTRGEQYF. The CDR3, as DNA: TGTGCCAGCAGCGGGGTCAGAGGCGGGACCACCCGGGGCGAGCAGTACTTC.

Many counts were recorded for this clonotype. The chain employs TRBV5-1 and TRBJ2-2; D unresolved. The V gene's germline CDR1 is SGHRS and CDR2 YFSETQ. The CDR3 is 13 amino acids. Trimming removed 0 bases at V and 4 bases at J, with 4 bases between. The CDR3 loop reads CASSLAPTGELFF. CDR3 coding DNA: TGCGCCAGCAGCTTGGCGCCCACCGGGGAGCTGTTTTTT. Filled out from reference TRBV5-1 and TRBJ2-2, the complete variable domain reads KAGVTQTPRYLIKTRGQQVTLSCSPISGHRSVSWYQQTPGQGLQFLFEYFSETQRNKGNFPGRFSGRQFSNSRSEMNVSTLELGDSALYLCASSLAPTGELFFGEGSRLTVL.

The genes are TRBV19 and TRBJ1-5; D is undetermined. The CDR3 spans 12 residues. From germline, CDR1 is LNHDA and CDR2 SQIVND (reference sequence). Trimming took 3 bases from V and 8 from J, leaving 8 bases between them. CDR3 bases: TGTGCCAGTAGTATTGGGTTGGAGCCCCAGCATTTT. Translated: CASSIGLEPQHF.

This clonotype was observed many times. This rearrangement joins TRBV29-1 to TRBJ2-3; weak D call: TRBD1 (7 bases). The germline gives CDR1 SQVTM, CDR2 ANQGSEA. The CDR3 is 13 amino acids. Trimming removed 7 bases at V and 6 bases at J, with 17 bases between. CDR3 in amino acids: CSALTGRMDTQYF. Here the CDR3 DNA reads TGCAGCGCCCTGACAGGGAGGATGGATACGCAGTATTTT.

The CDR3 region has the DNA TGTGCCAGCAGCAAAATATCCGGTCTAGCTGGCGGGGAGCTGTTTTTT. Translating gives CASSKISGLAGGELFF. This chain joins TRBV21-1 and TRBJ2-2; the D call TRBD2 from the table was never checked on the DNA. TRBV21-1 is noted as a pseudogene. The CDR3 runs to 16 residues.

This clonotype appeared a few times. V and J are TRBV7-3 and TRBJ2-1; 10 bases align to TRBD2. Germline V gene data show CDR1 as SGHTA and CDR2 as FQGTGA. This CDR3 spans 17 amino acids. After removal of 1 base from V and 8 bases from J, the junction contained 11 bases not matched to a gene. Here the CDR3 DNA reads TGTGCCAGCAGCTTAATGGCAGCGGGAGGGGGAATCGATGAGCAGTTCTTC. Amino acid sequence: CASSLMAAGGGIDEQFF. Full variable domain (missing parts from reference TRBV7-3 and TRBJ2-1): GAGVSQTPSNKVTEKGKYVELRCDPISGHTALYWYRQSLGQGPEFLIYFQGTGAADDSGLPNDRFFAVRPEGSVSTLKIQRTERGDSAVYLCASSLMAAGGGIDEQFFGPGTRLTVL.

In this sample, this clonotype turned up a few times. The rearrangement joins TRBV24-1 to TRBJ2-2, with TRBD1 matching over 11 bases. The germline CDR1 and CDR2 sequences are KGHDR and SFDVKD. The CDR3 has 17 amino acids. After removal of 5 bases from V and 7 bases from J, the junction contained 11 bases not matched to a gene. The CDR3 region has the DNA TGTGCCACCAGTGGGACGGCCGGGACAGGGGGTGTCGGGGAGCTGTTTTTT. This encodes CATSGTAGTGGVGELFF.